Below are 32 T cell receptor beta chains sequenced from a single sample in a study of radiotherapy plus CTLA-4 blockade in lung cancer. The protocol was immunoSEQ multiplex PCR, while the TCRdb copy is restricted to in-frame clones and leaves out a portion. This table has about 98,000 clones, 75% to 85% appearing once. The material sequenced was peripheral blood, taken from a patient treated with radiotherapy plus ipilimumab. All receptors derive from a human donor with non-small cell lung cancer who had a partial response to radiotherapy plus ipilimumab.

This clone was observed once. The rearrangement links TRBV28 to TRBJ2-7; D is unresolved. V lost 6 bases, J lost 7 bases, and 10 bases lay in between. Germline CDR1 and CDR2: MDHEN and SYDVKM. This CDR3 is built from 11 residues. This CDR3 is CASSPNREQYF. The CDR3 nucleotides are TGTGCCAGCAGCCCTAACCGTGAGCAGTACTTC.

The chain recombines TRBV11-2 with TRBJ2-1; TRBD2 matches 13 bases. From germline, CDR1 is SGHAT and CDR2 FQNNGV. The CDR3 spans 12 residues. Unmatched junction bases numbered 5, after V lost 8 bases and J lost 13 bases. This CDR3 reads CASRTSGSRQFF. CDR3 bases: TGTGCCAGCCGGACTAGCGGGAGCCGACAGTTCTTC. The full variable domain, its missing parts supplied by reference TRBV11-2 and TRBJ2-1, is EAGVAQSPRYKIIEKRQSVAFWCNPISGHATLYWYQQILGQGPKLLIQFQNNGVVDDSQLPKDRFSAERLKGVDSTLKIQPAKLEDSAVYLCASRTSGSRQFFGPGTRLTVL.

This chain links TRBV4-2 with TRBJ2-7; 10 bases fit TRBD2. In germline, CDR1 is LGHNA, CDR2 YNFKEQ. Unmatched junction bases numbered 15, after V lost 7 bases and J lost 6 bases. The CDR3 is 16 residues long. DNA for the CDR3: TGTGCCAGCACCCGAGGGACTAGCGAATTCGGAGGCGAGCAGTACTTC. This codes for CASTRGTSEFGGEQYF.

The chain uses TRBV27 and TRBJ2-1; 8 bases are a match to TRBD2. This CDR3 is built from 16 residues. With 2 bases clipped from V and 6 bases from J, the junction kept 9 bases outside the gene matches. The V gene's germline CDR1 is MNHEY and CDR2 SMNVEV (reference sequence). CDR3 loop: CASSLPAGAGANEQFF. CDR3 bases: TGTGCCAGCAGTTTACCCGCGGGAGCGGGAGCCAATGAGCAGTTCTTC.

The DNA for the CDR3 is TGCAGCGTTCAGGGGACAGGGGAAAAACTGTTTTTT. This sequence encodes CSVQGTGEKLFF. The rearrangement joins TRBV29-1 to TRBJ1-4; TRBD1 agrees at 9 bases. Germline lookup yields CDR1 SQVTM and CDR2 ANQGSEA. J lost 8 bases, V lost 5 bases, and 3 bases had no gene match. The CDR3 totals 12 residues.

The rearrangement uses TRBV28 and TRBJ1-1; D not certain. This CDR3 comprises 16 residues. Looked up from germline, CDR1 is MDHEN and CDR2 is SYDVKM. V lost 6 bases to trimming and J lost 0 bases, with 17 bases between them. CDR3 protein: CASSYPFPGMNTEAFF. As DNA, the CDR3 is TGTGCCAGCAGCTACCCCTTCCCGGGAATGAACACTGAAGCTTTCTTT.

The rearrangement links TRBV7-2 to TRBJ2-7, with 9 bases lining up with TRBD2. Germline V lookup: CDR1 SGHTA, CDR2 FQGNSA. This CDR3 contains 17 residues. V dropped 3 bases and J dropped 5; count of bases not matched to a gene: 14. DNA of the CDR3: TGTGCCAGCAGCTTTTCCTCTCGGGCGGGAGGGCGTCACGAGCAGTACTTC. Protein: CASSFSSRAGGRHEQYF.

This clone was picked up one time. The chain links TRBV29-1 to TRBJ2-3; 7 nucleotides agree with TRBD2. V shed 1 base, J shed 5 bases, and the junction held 0 bases outside the gene matches. The CDR3 extends over 12 amino acids. Looked up from germline, CDR1 is SQVTM and CDR2 is ANQGSEA. CDR3 sequence reads: CSVEVAGDTQYF. The CDR3 nucleotides are TGCAGCGTTGAAGTAGCGGGAGATACGCAGTATTTT.

The CDR3 spells CASSASTGRGETQYF. The CDR3 region has the DNA TGTGCCAGCAGCGCTTCCACGGGGAGAGGGGAGACCCAGTACTTC. The chain recombines TRBV9 with TRBJ2-5; weak D call: TRBD2 (5 bases). Germline V gene lookup returns CDR1 SGDLS and CDR2 YYNGEE. V shed 3 bases and J shed 5 bases, with 17 bases lying between them. CDR3 size: 15 residues.

The chain combines TRBV5-4 with TRBJ2-1, with 11 positions matching TRBD2. The V gene end was trimmed by 0 bases and the J gene end by 4 bases; junction bases not matched to a gene: 3. The CDR3 runs 16 residues. CDR1 and CDR2 (germline): SGHNT, YYREEE (reference sequence). The CDR3 nucleotides read TGTGCCAGCAGCTTGGGACTAGCGGGGACATACAATGAGCAGTTCTTC. This gives the protein CASSLGLAGTYNEQFF.

V gene TRBV6-5 combines with J gene TRBJ2-3, with D possibly matching TRBD2 (6 bases). Germline assignment: CDR1 MNHEY and CDR2 SVGAGI. There are 15 residues in the CDR3. The V and J ends lost 2 bases and 6 bases respectively, with 15 bases between them. The CDR3, as DNA: TGTGCCAGCAGTTACGGGGGAGGAATAGCGGATACGCAGTATTTT. Translated: CASSYGGGIADTQYF.

The chain links TRBV9 to TRBJ2-3, with 7 bases aligning to TRBD1. Unmatched junction bases numbered 13, after V lost 4 bases and J lost 2 bases. The germline V gene has CDR1 SGDLS and CDR2 YYNGEE. This CDR3 is 17 amino acids long. This CDR3 reads CASSPRTGTENTDTQYF. In DNA form, the CDR3 reads TGTGCCAGCAGCCCCCGGACCGGGACAGAAAACACAGATACGCAGTATTTT.

The V and J genes are TRBV5-1 and TRBJ1-2, with 7 bases aligning to TRBD1. The CDR3 is made up of 15 amino acids. Germline lookup yields CDR1 SGHRS and CDR2 YFSETQ. V gave up 0 bases and J gave up 2 bases; unmatched junction bases: 4. The CDR3 sequence: CASSLGGTENYGYTF. As DNA, the CDR3 is TGCGCCAGCAGCTTGGGGGGGACAGAGAACTATGGCTACACCTTC.

This rearrangement joins TRBV30 to TRBJ2-3; 9 bases are a match to TRBD2. V lost 0 bases, J lost 9 bases, and 10 bases stayed unmatched. Per the germline V gene, CDR1 is GTSNPN and CDR2 is SVGIG (reference sequence). The CDR3 length is 15 residues. CDR3: CAWSVGSSGIVTQYF. In nucleotides, the CDR3 is TGTGCCTGGAGTGTAGGGTCTAGCGGGATCGTGACGCAGTATTTT.

This rearrangement joins TRBV28 to TRBJ1-5; D unresolved. The V gene's germline CDR1 is MDHEN and CDR2 SYDVKM. The CDR3 totals 10 residues. V was shortened by 10 bases and J by 6 bases, with 7 bases between the two germline ends. The CDR3 bases are TGTGCCACCGAGGGTCAGCCCCAGCATTTT. This encodes CATEGQPQHF.

This clone was detected only a few times. The V gene is TRBV19, the J gene TRBJ2-2; TRBD1 matches at 7 bases. V shed 0 bases and J 6 bases; nucleotides not matched to a gene: 4. The CDR3 is made up of 15 amino acids. Germline assignment: CDR1 LNHDA and CDR2 SQIVND (reference sequence). As DNA, the CDR3 is TGTGCCAGTAGTATAGAGCTACAGGGGCCCGGGGAGCTGTTTTTT. Translation gives CASSIELQGPGELFF.

The chain is built from TRBV27 and TRBJ2-7; 13 bases match TRBD2. The CDR3 loop spans 16 amino acids. The V segment lost 4 bases and the J segment 3 bases; nucleotides outside the gene matches: 6. Germline V gene sequence: CDR1 MNHEY, CDR2 SMNVEV (reference sequence). CDR3 sequence (DNA): TGTGCCAGCAGTTGGACGGGACTAGCGGGAAACTACGAGCAGTACTTC. This translates into CASSWTGLAGNYEQYF.

The chain links TRBV6-6 to TRBJ1-1, with TRBD1 matching 9 bases. Losses at the gene ends were 1 base for V and 6 bases for J; bases not matched to a gene: 3. The CDR3 runs 14 residues. Germline V gives CDR1 MNHNY, CDR2 SVGAGI (reference sequence). The CDR3: CASSYWDRDAEAFF. CDR3 nucleotides: TGTGCCAGCAGTTACTGGGACAGGGATGCTGAAGCTTTCTTT.

V is TRBV28 and J is TRBJ1-2; 8 bases match TRBD1. The CDR3 covers 15 residues. Germline V lookup: CDR1 MDHEN, CDR2 SYDVKM. Trimming took 6 bases from V and 5 from J; bases not matched to a gene: 11. This chain's CDR3 is CASRPRDRPLYGYTF. The CDR3 DNA follows: TGTGCCAGCAGGCCCCGGGACAGGCCACTTTATGGCTACACCTTC.

The sample holds a few counts of this clone. CDR3 sequence: CASSRLAGSTDTQYF. DNA for the CDR3: TGTGCCAGCAGTAGACTAGCGGGATCCACAGATACGCAGTATTTT. The chain has TRBV2 and TRBJ2-3; 11 bases align to TRBD2. CDR3 length equals 15 residues. V was pared by 5 bases and J by 2 bases, with 3 bases of the junction left unmatched. Per germline, CDR1 SNHLY and CDR2 FYNNEI. The entire variable domain, with the rest obtained from reference TRBV2 and TRBJ2-3, is as follows: EPEVTQTPSHQVTQMGQEVILRCVPISNHLYFYWYRQILGQKVEFLVSFYNNEISEKSEIFDDQFSVERPDGSNFTLKIRSTKLEDSAMYFCASSRLAGSTDTQYFGPGTRLTVL.

V usage is TRBV4-2 and J usage is TRBJ1-5, with TRBD1 matching 8 bases. Germline lookup yields CDR1 LGHNA and CDR2 YNFKEQ. The CDR3 is made up of 16 amino acids. V shed 4 bases, J shed 6 bases, and the junction held 11 bases outside the gene matches. The CDR3 DNA sequence: TGTGCCAGCAGCCCTCCGACGGCTACAGGGGGTCAGCCCCAGCATTTT. This sequence encodes CASSPPTATGGQPQHF.

This rearrangement joins TRBV19 to TRBJ1-3; no firm D call. Between the trimmed V and J ends, which lost 10 bases and 4 bases, there was a span of 8 bases. The CDR3 totals 11 residues. The germline V gene has CDR1 LNHDA and CDR2 SQIVND (reference sequence). The CDR3 spells CATKKGNTIYF. The CDR3 DNA reads TGTGCCACCAAAAAAGGAAACACCATATATTTT.

This clone occurred once. The chain couples TRBV5-4 to TRBJ2-3; 14 bases fit TRBD2. J was trimmed by 0 bases and V by 3 bases; bases with no gene match: 6. The germline gives CDR1 SGHNT, CDR2 YYREEE (reference sequence). The CDR3 is 18 amino acids. CDR3 sequence reads: CASSSGTSGSGSTDTQYF. DNA for the CDR3: TGTGCCAGCAGCTCCGGGACTAGCGGGAGCGGGAGCACAGATACGCAGTATTTT.

This clone appeared a single time. The chain has TRBV29-1 and TRBJ2-5; 16 positions match TRBD2. CDR1 and CDR2 from the germline V gene are SQVTM and ANQGSEA. Unmatched junction bases numbered 15, after V lost 4 bases and J lost 4 bases. This CDR3 spans 19 amino acids. CDR3 in DNA: TGCAGCGTTGTTTTCTTTGCGGCCGGGACTAGCGGGAGGGGAGAGACCCAGTACTTC. This gives the protein CSVVFFAAGTSGRGETQYF.

The rearrangement links TRBV7-9 to TRBJ2-1; TRBD2 matches at 9 bases. The J segment lost 6 bases and the V segment lost 4 bases, leaving 7 bases of the junction unmatched. The V gene's germline CDR1 is SEHNR and CDR2 FQNEAQ (reference sequence). This CDR3 comprises 15 residues. CDR3 loop: CASSYPGTSSNEQFF. The CDR3 DNA sequence: TGTGCCAGCAGCTACCCTGGGACTAGCAGCAATGAGCAGTTCTTC.

Here the CDR3 reads CASSLGTSAVDTQYF. CDR3 coding DNA: TGTGCCAGCAGCCTCGGGACTTCGGCGGTAGATACGCAGTATTTT. The V gene is TRBV4-2, the J gene TRBJ2-3; possible D gene TRBD2, 6 bases. The germline V and J ends were trimmed by 4 bases and 5 bases, with 16 bases remaining between them. The length of the CDR3 is 15 residues. The germline V gene encodes CDR1 LGHNA and CDR2 YNFKEQ.

The chain employs TRBV4-2 and TRBJ2-3; 7 positions match TRBD1. Germline V gene data show CDR1 as LGHNA and CDR2 as YNFKEQ. Germline trimming cut 4 bases from V and 0 bases from J; bases unmatched to any gene: 4. The CDR3 is made up of 15 amino acids. The CDR3: CASSPRQGSTDTQYF. In DNA form, the CDR3 reads TGTGCCAGCAGCCCAAGACAGGGTAGCACAGATACGCAGTATTTT.

The CDR3 protein is CASSRFRAGTSEAFF. Here the CDR3 DNA reads TGTGCCAGCAGCCGCTTTAGGGCAGGGACTTCTGAAGCTTTCTTT. The chain carries TRBV2 and TRBJ1-1, with D perhaps matching TRBD1 (5 bases). This CDR3 region has 15 residues. Germline V gives CDR1 SNHLY, CDR2 FYNNEI. The V gene lost 6 bases and the J gene lost 6 bases, with 20 bases spanning the gap.

The rearrangement links TRBV10-1 to TRBJ1-1; D perhaps matches TRBD1 (6 bases). Trimming pared 5 bases from V and 6 bases from J, leaving 16 bases between. The CDR3 spans 14 residues. Germline-derived CDR1 and CDR2 are WNHNN and SYGVQD (reference sequence). DNA for the CDR3: TGCGCCAGCAGTCTGAACAGGGATGCCGCTGAAGCTTTCTTT. This translates into CASSLNRDAAEAFF.

The chain links TRBV28 to TRBJ2-5; 9 bases map to TRBD1. Gene TRBJ2-7 matches the end of the DNA better, so the J call may be wrong. This CDR3 contains 14 residues. Germline lookup yields CDR1 MDHEN and CDR2 SYDVKM. The chain's CDR3 is CASSPLGQGSEQYF. The CDR3 coding sequence is TGTGCCAGCAGTCCCCTCGGACAGGGGAGCGAGCAGTACTTC.

In this sample, this clone turned up a few times. The chain joins TRBV18 to TRBJ2-4; D is perhaps TRBD2 (6 bases). The germline gives CDR1 KGHSH, CDR2 LQKENI. Trimming removed 4 bases from V and 8 bases from J, with 15 bases in between. This CDR3 contains 14 residues. As DNA, the CDR3 is TGTGCCAGCTCACGGGGAGGTAACGGGGACATTCAGTACTTC. Amino acid sequence: CASSRGGNGDIQYF.

The chain uses TRBV6-5 and TRBJ2-7, with 9 bases matching TRBD1. Per germline, CDR1 MNHEY and CDR2 SVGAGI. Trimming at V came to 6 bases and at J to 1 base, leaving 7 bases not matched to a gene. The CDR3 contains 15 residues. In DNA, the CDR3 is TGTGCCAGCAGGACTGCCGGGACAGGGTCCTACGAGCAGTACTTC. Its protein product is CASRTAGTGSYEQYF.